The 26 T cell receptor beta chains listed next were all sequenced from one sample in a study of control samples from healthy donors and cancer patients. Assay used: immunoSEQ multiplex PCR; TCRdb lists only in-frame clones, some missing. Found here are around 80,000 clones, 90% to 95% of them singletons; the top ten hold 17%. Sequencing used blood. These receptors all stem from a man aged 45-60 years in good health.

J is TRBJ2-1 and V is TRBV6-2 or TRBV6-3, with D possibly matching TRBD1 (6 bases). The germline V gene has CDR1 MNHEY and CDR2 SVGEGT. This CDR3 comprises 14 residues. Trimming left V 2 bases short and J 3 bases short, with 8 bases between. The CDR3 DNA reads TGTGCCAGCAGTTACGCAGGGGACTACAATGAGCAGTTCTTC. Translated, it gives CASSYAGDYNEQFF.

This sequence joins TRBV10-3 and TRBJ1-2, with 8 nucleotides matching TRBD1. The CDR3 length is 12 residues. The germline gives CDR1 ENHRY, CDR2 SYGVKD. Germline trimming cut 4 bases from V and 8 bases from J; bases unmatched to any gene: 3. CDR3 sequence: CAISAGGDGYTF. Here the CDR3 DNA reads TGTGCCATCAGTGCAGGGGGCGACGGCTACACCTTC.

The gene calls are TRBV14 and TRBJ2-2, with D unresolved. Trimming took 5 bases from V and 4 from J, leaving 11 bases between them. The germline CDR1 and CDR2 sequences are SGHDN and FVKESK. This CDR3 is built from 14 residues. This CDR3 is CASSLVGFTGELFF. CDR3 sequence (DNA): TGTGCCAGCAGCTTGGTCGGGTTCACCGGGGAGCTGTTTTTT.

This clone has a single count. The chain employs TRBV2 and TRBJ2-7; the D gene could be TRBD1 or TRBD2 (5 bases each). The germline gives CDR1 SNHLY, CDR2 FYNNEI. The CDR3 loop spans 14 amino acids. The V and J ends lost 0 bases and 4 bases respectively, with 10 bases between them. Here the CDR3 DNA reads TGTGCCAGCAGTGAAGCGGGACCGGATTACGAGCAGTACTTC. This codes for CASSEAGPDYEQYF.

The chain recombines TRBV7-9 with TRBJ1-4; the match to TRBD1 covers 8 bases. The CDR3 runs to 16 residues. With 5 bases clipped from V and 1 base from J, the junction kept 6 bases outside the gene matches. Germline V lookup: CDR1 SEHNR, CDR2 FQNEAQ (reference sequence). The CDR3 nucleotides read TGTGCCAGCAGCACAGGGGGTGGTCGAACTAATGAAAAACTGTTTTTT. Residues: CASSTGGGRTNEKLFF.

This clone is medium-sized in the sample. The rearrangement uses TRBV27 and TRBJ2-1, with TRBD1 matching over 9 bases. Germline CDR1 reads MNHEY; CDR2 reads SMNVEV (reference sequence). The ends lost 5 bases at V and 4 bases at J; junction bases unmatched: 6. The CDR3 is made up of 15 amino acids. CDR3 amino acids: CASSKDRGVYNEQFF. DNA for the CDR3: TGTGCCAGCAGTAAAGACAGGGGGGTATACAATGAGCAGTTCTTC.

The chain recombines TRBV10-3 with TRBJ2-2; D gene uncertain. CDR3 length: 14 residues. V lost 4 bases, J lost 8 bases, and 14 bases lay in between. CDR1 ENHRY and CDR2 SYGVKD come from the germline V gene. The CDR3 protein is CAISVLHPRGELFF. For the CDR3, the DNA is TGTGCCATCAGTGTACTTCACCCCAGGGGGGAGCTGTTTTTT.

In its sample, this clone was seen once. The chain carries TRBV27 and TRBJ2-3, with D hard to call. This CDR3 has 15 amino acids. V was clipped by 3 bases and J by 8 bases, with 18 bases between them. Germline V CDR1 and CDR2: MNHEY, SMNVEV (reference sequence). The CDR3: CASSLGFGPEGTQYF. CDR3 sequence (DNA): TGTGCCAGCAGTTTGGGTTTCGGTCCAGAAGGTACGCAGTATTTT.

The genes are TRBV5-1 and TRBJ2-3, with a weak D call TRBD1 (5 bases). Germline assignment: CDR1 SGHRS and CDR2 YFSETQ. The CDR3 is 15 amino acids. Trimming cost V 0 bases and J 2 bases, with 10 bases left between them. The CDR3 bases are TGCGCCAGCAGCTTGGCAGGGAAGAACACAGATACGCAGTATTTT. Its protein product is CASSLAGKNTDTQYF. The full variable domain, in which reference TRBV5-1 and TRBJ2-3 provide the parts outside the CDR3, is KAGVTQTPRYLIKTRGQQVTLSCSPISGHRSVSWYQQTPGQGLQFLFEYFSETQRNKGNFPGRFSGRQFSNSRSEMNVSTLELGDSALYLCASSLAGKNTDTQYFGPGTRLTVL.

The V call is TRBV7-8, the J call TRBJ2-3; 12 bases are a match to TRBD2. V trimming: 5 bases; J trimming: 5 bases; junction bases outside the gene matches: 8. Germline CDR1 and CDR2: SGHVS and FQNEAQ. This CDR3 is 16 amino acids long. DNA of the CDR3: TGTGCCAGCAGCCGAGGGGCTAGCGGGGGGGGAGATACGCAGTATTTT. This codes for CASSRGASGGGDTQYF.

V gene TRBV7-2 combines with J gene TRBJ2-5; a weak D match, TRBD1 (6 bases). Germline CDR1 is SGHTA and CDR2 is FQGNSA. The CDR3 has 16 amino acids. The V gene lost 5 bases and the J gene lost 5 bases, with 21 bases spanning the gap. CDR3 protein: CASSQLTGRARETQYF. CDR3 DNA: TGTGCCAGCAGCCAACTAACAGGGAGAGCAAGGGAGACCCAGTACTTC.

This clone came up a few times. The chain carries TRBV5-4 and TRBJ1-5; D perhaps matches TRBD1 (6 bases). Germline V gene sequence: CDR1 SGHNT, CDR2 YYREEE (reference sequence). The CDR3 runs to 14 residues. Trimming left V 0 bases short and J 5 bases short, with 9 bases between. The CDR3 DNA follows: TGTGCCAGCAGCTTGGAAGGGGGGGATCAGCCCCAGCATTTT. This translates into CASSLEGGDQPQHF.

The V call is TRBV4-2, the J call TRBJ1-4, with D uncertain. Trimming took 9 bases from V and 0 from J, leaving 8 bases between them. Germline V gene sequence: CDR1 LGHNA, CDR2 YNFKEQ. The CDR3 has 13 residues. In DNA, the CDR3 is TGTGCCAGTAGGGTTGCAACTAATGAAAAACTGTTTTTT. It is translated as CASRVATNEKLFF.

This rearrangement joins TRBV5-1 to TRBJ1-2; a weak D match, TRBD1 (5 bases). V was shortened by 4 bases and J by 4 bases, with 11 bases between the two germline ends. Looked up from germline, CDR1 is SGHRS and CDR2 is YFSETQ. This CDR3 comprises 13 residues. The CDR3 bases are TGCGCCAGCAGCCGGGGGGACGGCTATGGCTACACCTTC. Its protein product is CASSRGDGYGYTF.

This chain joins TRBV2 and TRBJ1-2; D is unresolved. CDR3 size: 15 residues. Deletions cut 1 base from V and 2 bases from J, with 11 bases between. Germline assignment: CDR1 SNHLY and CDR2 FYNNEI. The CDR3 sequence: CASSEGRSGNYGYTF. The CDR3 DNA sequence: TGTGCCAGCAGTGAAGGGCGGAGTGGGAACTATGGCTACACCTTC.

The V and J genes are TRBV27 and TRBJ2-3; either TRBD1 or TRBD2 may supply D (6 bases each). With 1 base removed from V and 0 bases from J, the gap between germline ends came to 14 bases. The CDR3 loop spans 17 amino acids. Per the germline V gene, CDR1 is MNHEY and CDR2 is SMNVEV (reference sequence). The CDR3 is CASSLYGSGGSTDTQYF. As DNA, the CDR3 is TGTGCCAGCAGTTTATATGGATCCGGGGGCAGCACAGATACGCAGTATTTT.

V is TRBV13 and J is TRBJ1-2; D remains ambiguous. This CDR3 spans 17 amino acids. Deletions cut 5 bases from V and 0 bases from J, with 19 bases between. Germline V CDR1 and CDR2: PRHDT, FYEKMQ (reference sequence). DNA of the CDR3: TGTGCCAGCAGCCTTAGAGGCCGAACAAACCCTAACTATGGCTACACCTTC. This encodes CASSLRGRTNPNYGYTF.

In the case of this clone: Within the sample, other DNA sequences also encode this same CDR3. The J gene is TRBJ1-1, the V gene TRBV12-3 or TRBV12-4; no reliable D call. The CDR3 is 13 amino acids. The V end was cut by 6 bases, the J end by 6 bases, with 14 bases between. The CDR3 here is CASSPQRAAEAFF. The CDR3, as DNA: TGTGCCAGCAGCCCACAAAGGGCCGCTGAAGCTTTCTTT.

The genes are TRBV6-5 and TRBJ2-7; TRBD1 agrees at 7 bases. The CDR3 has 15 residues. With 6 bases clipped from V and 2 bases from J, the junction kept 10 bases outside the gene matches. CDR1 and CDR2 from the germline V gene are MNHEY and SVGAGI. CDR3 coding DNA: TGTGCCAGCAGGGGGGACAGCGCACCCCCCTACGAGCAGTACTTC. This sequence encodes CASRGDSAPPYEQYF.

The count of this clone is one. The rearrangement links TRBV5-6 to TRBJ2-7; D is ambiguous. V lost 1 base to trimming and J lost 3 bases, with 11 bases between them. This CDR3 contains 14 residues. Germline CDR1 is SGHDT and CDR2 is YYEEEE. The chain's CDR3 is CASSLFQTDYEQYF. Here the CDR3 DNA reads TGTGCCAGCAGCTTGTTCCAGACTGACTACGAGCAGTACTTC. Based on the CDR3 plus reference TRBV5-6 and TRBJ2-7, the full variable domain is DAGVTQSPTHLIKTRGQQVTLRCSPKSGHDTVSWYQQALGQGPQFIFQYYEEEERQRGNFPDRFSGHQFPNYSSELNVNALLLGDSALYLCASSLFQTDYEQYFGPGTRLTVT.

The gene calls are TRBV4-1 and TRBJ1-2, with a tentative D call TRBD1 (6 bases). The germline gives CDR1 MGHRA, CDR2 YSYEKL. Trimming pared 1 base from V and 5 bases from J, leaving 20 bases between. CDR3 length: 17 residues. Here the CDR3 reads CASSQADDRRKVYGYTF. The CDR3 nucleotides read TGCGCCAGCAGCCAAGCCGACGACAGGAGGAAAGTTTATGGCTACACCTTC.

The V and J genes are TRBV7-9 and TRBJ2-7; 10 positions agree with TRBD1. CDR3 length equals 13 residues. Per the germline V gene, CDR1 is SEHNR and CDR2 is FQNEAQ (reference sequence). Unmatched junction bases numbered 1, after V lost 4 bases and J lost 4 bases. The CDR3 loop is CASSWDRGYEQYF. The CDR3 coding sequence is TGTGCCAGCAGCTGGGACAGGGGTTACGAGCAGTACTTC.

The V gene is TRBV24-1, the J gene TRBJ2-2; possibly TRBD2 for D (5 bases). Germline-derived CDR1 and CDR2 are KGHDR and SFDVKD. The CDR3 length is 15 residues. Between the trimmed V and J ends, which lost 2 bases and 7 bases, there was a span of 13 bases. CDR3 DNA: TGTGCCACCAGTGATTCCGGCAGGACTTTCGGGGAGCTGTTTTTT. Translated: CATSDSGRTFGELFF.

In its sample, this clone was seen once. The V gene is TRBV18, the J gene TRBJ2-7; TRBD1 is a possible D gene (6 bases). Per the germline V gene, CDR1 is KGHSH and CDR2 is LQKENI. V lost 6 bases and J lost 0, with 15 bases in between. The CDR3 totals 15 residues. The CDR3 region is CASSFGQSSSYEQYF. The CDR3 DNA sequence: TGTGCCAGCTCTTTTGGACAGTCCAGCTCCTACGAGCAGTACTTC.

The chain carries TRBV19 and TRBJ2-7; 8 bases match TRBD1. The V gene end was trimmed by 5 bases and the J gene end by 1 base; junction bases not matched to a gene: 10. Germline CDR1 LNHDA, CDR2 SQIVND (reference sequence). The CDR3 length is 16 residues. The CDR3 sequence is CASSPRRDRLSYEQYF. The CDR3 DNA reads as TGTGCCAGTAGTCCCCGCCGGGACAGGCTATCCTACGAGCAGTACTTC.

The chain uses TRBV25-1 and TRBJ1-4, with 10 bases matching TRBD1. The CDR3 runs 14 residues. Per the germline V gene, CDR1 is MGHDK and CDR2 is SYGVNS. The V and J ends lost 6 bases and 11 bases, in that order; junction bases with no gene match: 9. The CDR3 is CASRQTGGLGKLFF. The DNA of the CDR3 is TGTGCCAGCAGACAGACAGGGGGCTTGGGGAAACTGTTTTTT.